The 6 T cell receptor beta chains presented below share a single source sample, sequenced in a study of blood T cells in healthy people across ages. A J-beta primer mix and a sample-barcoded 5' primer were used in a second PCR of about 7 to 12 cycles. TCRdb analysed the 5' RACE reads with MiXCR anew, one entry per CDR3 protein. The sample lists nearly 800,000 distinct CDR3 sequences, just over 55% occurring once. Input material: blood. These receptors all stem from a middle-aged man in good health.

This chain uses TRBV11-2 with TRBJ2-1, with a possible D match to TRBD2 (6 bases). The CDR3 runs 16 residues. Germline CDR1 is SGHAT and CDR2 is FQNNGV. The V and J ends lost 3 bases and 6 bases respectively, with 18 bases between them. The CDR3 here is CASSFSGRETFNEQFF. The DNA for the CDR3 is TGTGCCAGCAGCTTTAGTGGACGGGAGACTTTCAATGAGCAGTTCTTC.

This clonotype was recorded a few times. The chain uses TRBV6-2 or TRBV6-3 and TRBJ2-1, with no clear D. Trimming removed 0 bases from V and 6 bases from J, with 12 bases in between. The CDR3 is made up of 15 amino acids. Germline V gives CDR1 MNHEY, CDR2 SVGEGT. The CDR3 sequence is CASSYSPIRLNEQFF. The CDR3 DNA follows: TGTGCCAGCAGTTACTCCCCTATACGTCTCAATGAGCAGTTCTTC.

This clonotype showed up just a few times. The DNA for the CDR3 is TGCAGCGTTGAAGATCACTGGGGACCAGATACGCAGTATTTT. This translates into CSVEDHWGPDTQYF. The V call is TRBV29-1, the J call TRBJ2-3; either TRBD1 or TRBD2 may fit D (5 bases each). The V gene's germline CDR1 is SQVTM and CDR2 ANQGSEA. Trimming removed 0 bases from V and 4 bases from J, with 11 bases in between. The CDR3 consists of 14 residues.

A note on this clonotype: The junction departs from germline at one end; a sequencing error may be responsible. This chain links TRBV9 with TRBJ2-5, with 8 positions matching TRBD1. From germline, CDR1 is SGDLS and CDR2 YYNGEE. The CDR3 runs 14 residues. Here the CDR3 DNA reads TGTGCCAGCAGCGTAGGACAGGGGTGGGAGACCCGGTACTTC. Protein: CASSVGQGWETRYF.

This clonotype was detected ten times or more. The chain links TRBV7-2 to TRBJ1-1, with TRBD1 identical over 10 bases. The junction had 4 bases not matched to a gene; V was cut back by 4 bases and J by 2 bases. This CDR3 spans 15 amino acids. Germline-derived CDR1 and CDR2 are SGHTA and FQGNSA. CDR3 nucleotides: TGTGCCAGCAGCTCATGGACAGGGGGAAACACTGAAGCTTTCTTT. This translates into CASSSWTGGNTEAFF.

The rearrangement links TRBV18 to TRBJ2-1, with D unresolved. CDR1 is KGHSH, CDR2 LQKENI, per germline. Trimming removed 0 bases from V and 5 bases from J, with 8 bases in between. The CDR3 has 14 amino acids. In DNA, the CDR3 is TGTGCCAGCTCACCACCTACATTGAACAATGAGCAGTTCTTC. It yields the protein CASSPPTLNNEQFF.